The 21 T cell receptor beta chains given below trace back to one sample, sequenced in a study of cytomegalovirus exposure and HLA in healthy donors. Amplification used 60 Vbeta primers and 13 Jbeta primers. Using immunoSEQ multiplex PCR, the repertoire was profiled, and TCRdb retains in-frame clones only, with some absent. This table lists around 200,000 clones. Sequencing was carried out using PBMCs. Source of these receptors: a woman under 40 in good health and CMV-seropositive.

The chain couples TRBV7-9 to TRBJ2-3; maybe TRBD2 (5 bases). Per germline, CDR1 SEHNR and CDR2 FQNEAQ (reference sequence). The CDR3 has 15 residues. Trimming cost V 1 base and J 2 bases, with 10 bases left between them. The DNA for the CDR3 is TGTGCCAGCAGCTTAGGAACAGCGGACACAGATACGCAGTATTTT. Its translation: CASSLGTADTDTQYF.

The rearrangement links TRBV18 to TRBJ2-1; 7 nucleotides line up with TRBD1. CDR1 is KGHSH, CDR2 LQKENI, per germline. The CDR3 has 15 residues. V shed 6 bases and J 3 bases; nucleotides not matched to a gene: 8. The DNA for the CDR3 is TGTGCCAGCTCTGCGTTACAGGGGCGCTACAATGAGCAGTTCTTC. Its protein product is CASSALQGRYNEQFF. The whole variable domain, remainder taken from reference TRBV18 and TRBJ2-1, is NAGVMQNPRHLVRRRGQEARLRCSPMKGHSHVYWYRQLPEEGLKFMVYLQKENIIDESGMPKERFSAEFPKEGPSILRIQQVVRGDSAAYFCASSALQGRYNEQFFGPGTRLTVL.

This chain connects TRBV4-3 to TRBJ2-1; tentative D call: TRBD2 (6 bases). Trimming took 1 base from V and 1 from J, leaving 11 bases between them. Germline V gene sequence: CDR1 LGHNA, CDR2 YSLEER. CDR3 length: 16 amino acids. CDR3: CASSQAVGRSYNEQFF. The CDR3 region has the DNA TGCGCCAGCAGCCAAGCCGTCGGGAGATCCTACAATGAGCAGTTCTTC.

The genes are TRBV19 and TRBJ1-4; 9 bases line up with TRBD1. The V gene's germline CDR1 is LNHDA and CDR2 SQIVND (reference sequence). V lost 8 bases and J lost 10; bases outside the gene matches: 14. The CDR3 runs to 15 residues. CDR3 residues: CASFPLTGGPGKLFF. As DNA, the CDR3 is TGTGCCAGTTTCCCGCTCACAGGGGGCCCGGGAAAACTGTTTTTT.

The rearrangement links TRBV2 to TRBJ2-1; the D gene is possibly TRBD2 (5 bases). The length of the CDR3 is 13 residues. Germline lookup yields CDR1 SNHLY and CDR2 FYNNEI. The V gene lost 7 bases and the J gene lost 3 bases, with 10 bases spanning the gap. The CDR3 sequence: CASINGNYNEQFF. CDR3 sequence (DNA): TGTGCCAGCATTAACGGGAACTACAATGAGCAGTTCTTC.

The chain joins TRBV27 to TRBJ1-2; D may be TRBD1 (6 bases). There are 13 residues in the CDR3. With 8 bases removed from V and 5 bases from J, the gap between germline ends came to 15 bases. Germline CDR1 is MNHEY and CDR2 is SMNVEV (reference sequence). The CDR3 coding sequence is TGTGCCAGCCGACAGACAGGAGCTTATGGCTACACCTTC. This gives the protein CASRQTGAYGYTF.

This chain joins TRBV20-1 and TRBJ1-1, with 8 nucleotides matching TRBD1. Losses at the gene ends were 2 bases for V and 10 bases for J; bases not matched to a gene: 3. This CDR3 spans 11 amino acids. The germline V gene encodes CDR1 DFQATT and CDR2 SNEGSKA (reference sequence). In DNA form, the CDR3 reads TGCAGTGCTAGACACAGGGGGGTAGCTTTCTTT. It is translated as CSARHRGVAFF.

The chain joins TRBV19 to TRBJ2-7; D remains unclear. The CDR3 runs to 13 residues. Between the trimmed V and J ends, which lost 4 bases and 4 bases, there was a span of 11 bases. Germline CDR1 reads LNHDA; CDR2 reads SQIVND (reference sequence). CDR3 in amino acids: CASSTEKRYEQYF. CDR3 DNA sequence: TGTGCCAGTAGTACAGAGAAGAGATACGAGCAGTACTTC.

The chain combines TRBV6-1 with TRBJ1-5; a possible D gene is TRBD1 (6 bases). The CDR3 runs 17 residues. Germline assignment: CDR1 MNHNS and CDR2 SASEGT. Deletions cut 4 bases from V and 6 bases from J, with 22 bases between. Here the CDR3 reads CASSARGGPSASQPQHF. CDR3 sequence (DNA): TGTGCCAGCAGTGCGAGGGGGGGACCGTCCGCCAGTCAGCCCCAGCATTTT.

The genes are TRBV5-5 and TRBJ1-2; D not certain. The germline V and J ends were trimmed by 0 bases and 8 bases, with 8 bases remaining between them. Germline V lookup: CDR1 SGHKS, CDR2 YYEKEE (reference sequence). The CDR3 has 12 residues. In DNA form, the CDR3 reads TGTGCCAGCAGCTTGGATGCGGGCGGCTACACCTTC. It translates to CASSLDAGGYTF.

The chain combines TRBV7-9 with TRBJ1-5; 10 bases are shared with TRBD1. Germline trimming cut 1 base from V and 7 bases from J; bases unmatched to any gene: 4. CDR3 length: 15 residues. Germline CDR1 and CDR2: SEHNR and FQNEAQ (reference sequence). The CDR3 DNA is TGTGCCAGCAGCTTAGACGGGACAGGGGTCCAGCCCCAGCATTTT. As protein: CASSLDGTGVQPQHF.

The chain is built from TRBV5-1 and TRBJ2-3, with a possible D match to TRBD1 (5 bases). CDR1 and CDR2 from the germline V gene are SGHRS and YFSETQ. The V and J ends lost 0 bases and 1 base respectively, with 15 bases between them. The CDR3 loop spans 17 amino acids. The CDR3 DNA follows: TGCGCCAGCAGCTTGGGGGGTCAGGGATGGGGCACAGATACGCAGTATTTT. It specifies CASSLGGQGWGTDTQYF.

The gene calls are TRBV28 and TRBJ2-1, with 11 bases aligning to TRBD2. Germline CDR1 is MDHEN and CDR2 is SYDVKM. After removal of 7 bases from V and 4 bases from J, the junction contained 6 bases not matched to a gene. There are 15 residues in the CDR3. The CDR3 is CASTPTSGVYNEQFF. Here the CDR3 DNA reads TGTGCCAGCACCCCGACTAGCGGGGTTTACAATGAGCAGTTCTTC.

V usage is TRBV7-9 and J usage is TRBJ1-2; D perhaps matches TRBD1 (5 bases). The CDR3 length is 14 residues. Germline loops: CDR1 SEHNR, CDR2 FQNEAQ (reference sequence). The germline V and J ends were trimmed by 1 base and 2 bases, with 8 bases remaining between them. CDR3 residues: CASSLGQTNYGYTF. In DNA form, the CDR3 reads TGTGCCAGCAGCTTAGGACAGACAAACTATGGCTACACCTTC.

The CDR3 DNA sequence: TGTGCCAGCAGCTCCCTGGGACTACAGGGCCGAAGACATAACTATGGCTACACCTTC. It yields the protein CASSSLGLQGRRHNYGYTF. The V call is TRBV14, the J call TRBJ1-2, with a possible D match to TRBD1 (6 bases). The CDR3 runs to 19 residues. Germline values: CDR1 SGHDN, CDR2 FVKESK. Deletions cut 5 bases from V and 1 base from J, with 26 bases between.

The chain is built from TRBV5-1 and TRBJ1-1; TRBD1 aligns across 8 bases. The CDR3 spans 17 residues. Germline V gene sequence: CDR1 SGHRS, CDR2 YFSETQ. V lost 0 bases to trimming and J lost 1 base; unmatched junction nucleotides: 8. CDR3 sequence reads: CASSLEVGQVSNTEAFF. The CDR3 DNA reads TGCGCCAGCAGCTTGGAAGTGGGACAGGTCTCGAACACTGAAGCTTTCTTT.

The chain combines TRBV28 with TRBJ1-5; the D gene is possibly TRBD1 (5 bases). The germline V and J ends were trimmed by 6 bases and 2 bases, with 14 bases remaining between them. The CDR3 consists of 15 residues. The V gene's germline CDR1 is MDHEN and CDR2 SYDVKM. The CDR3 spells CASSLGGNRNQPQHF. The DNA of the CDR3 is TGTGCCAGCAGCCTGGGGGGGAATCGCAATCAGCCCCAGCATTTT.

The chain links TRBV18 to TRBJ1-1; tentatively, D is TRBD1 (6 bases). This CDR3 spans 17 amino acids. V was pared by 5 bases and J by 4 bases, with 23 bases between. CDR1 is KGHSH and CDR2 is LQKENI in the germline V gene. The CDR3 nucleotides read TGTGCCAGCTCAGTATTTAGTCAGGGGAACACCATCACTGAAGCTTTCTTT. Protein: CASSVFSQGNTITEAFF.

The gene calls are TRBV20-1 and TRBJ2-5; D unclear. The DNA end favors TRBJ2-7, so the J call may be wrong. CDR3 length equals 10 residues. Germline V lookup: CDR1 DFQATT, CDR2 SNEGSKA (reference sequence). In DNA form, the CDR3 reads TGCAGTGCAGCTATCCACGAGCAGTACTTC. Its translation: CSAAIHEQYF.

This sequence joins TRBV2 and TRBJ1-3; TRBD1 is a possible D gene (6 bases). Trimming left V 5 bases short and J 0 bases short, with 8 bases between. There are 14 residues in the CDR3. The germline V gene encodes CDR1 SNHLY and CDR2 FYNNEI. CDR3 residues: CASSTGSSGNTIYF. In DNA form, the CDR3 reads TGTGCCAGCAGTACAGGGAGCTCTGGAAACACCATATATTTT. Based on the CDR3 plus reference TRBV2 and TRBJ1-3, the full variable domain is EPEVTQTPSHQVTQMGQEVILRCVPISNHLYFYWYRQILGQKVEFLVSFYNNEISEKSEIFDDQFSVERPDGSNFTLKIRSTKLEDSAMYFCASSTGSSGNTIYFGEGSWLTVV.

V usage is TRBV11-2 and J usage is TRBJ2-3; D possibly corresponds to TRBD1 (5 bases). V lost 5 bases and J 4 bases, leaving 7 bases between the germline ends. Germline V gene lookup returns CDR1 SGHAT and CDR2 FQNNGV. The CDR3 extends over 12 amino acids. The CDR3 sequence: CASSQGADTQYF. In DNA, the CDR3 is TGTGCCAGCAGCCAGGGCGCAGATACGCAGTATTTT. Using reference TRBV11-2 and TRBJ2-3 for the parts outside the CDR3, the full variable domain is EAGVAQSPRYKIIEKRQSVAFWCNPISGHATLYWYQQILGQGPKLLIQFQNNGVVDDSQLPKDRFSAERLKGVDSTLKIQPAKLEDSAVYLCASSQGADTQYFGPGTRLTVL.